This T cell receptor beta chain comes out of a study of Graves' ophthalmopathy and Graves' hyperthyroidism (dated by TCRdb to the late 2010s). With regard to the full study: Peripheral blood was collected at initial diagnosis, before any treatment. The study used signatures of the TCR beta repertoire to tell Graves' ophthalmopathy apart from Graves' hyperthyroidism and to predict which patients would progress to ophthalmopathy. In total, over 130 blood samples were TCR-sequenced: some 40 ophthalmopathy, 80 or so hyperthyroidism and approximately 17 hyperthyroidism-to-ophthalmopathy patients. To explore V-J signatures that separate ophthalmopathy from hyperthyroidism, a discovery set of about a hundred patients was enrolled, consisting of about 41 with ophthalmopathy and some 59 with stable hyperthyroidism. An independent validation cohort was composed of approximately 19 hyperthyroidism patients and more than 15 patients who later progressed from hyperthyroidism to ophthalmopathy. T-cell repertoires of thyroid tissue and blood were compared in 5 or 6 hyperthyroidism patients. Following sampling, methimazole starting at 30 mg daily was administered to hyperthyroidism patients, and high-dose intravenous methylprednisolone was administered to ophthalmopathy patients. Results and caveats for the whole study, not just this receptor: In validation, the model predicted ophthalmopathy progression with about 70% sensitivity and 72.22% specificity; more than ten predicted patients were CT-confirmed with GO in a median of about 7.1 months. No statistical method was used to predetermine the sample size, and group allocation was not hidden from the investigators. Among expanded thyroid clonotypes with frequency above 0.001, most also showed up in blood, which suggests that blood repertoires may reflect the thyroid immune response. In cross-validation, the 13-signature model distinguished ophthalmopathy from stable hyperthyroidism with just over 85% sensitivity and 81.08% specificity, and in the test set the corresponding values were roughly 80% and 76%.

For repertoire sequencing, TCR beta CDR3 regions were amplified from RNA transcripts. The first round of RT-PCR was done with HTBI primers and the Qiagen OneStep RT-PCR kit, and was followed by a second round of multiplex PCR, then size selection and purification. The libraries underwent paired-end sequencing with 100 bp reads on an Illumina HiSeq2000. The study's processing was this. SOAPnuke was used to process the reads, removing any read that contained adapters or uncalled bases, had a mean Phred below 15, or lacked an exact match to the constant primer or identifier. High-quality paired reads were merged with COPE v1.2.5. Each unique nucleotide sequence was defined as a clonotype, and clonotypes were aligned to IMGT TRB V, D and J references with MiTCR v1.1. Analysis was restricted to V-J combinations with a frequency above 0.0001, which covered roughly 99% of repertoires. For each V-J combination, a TCR clonal expansion and chaos score was defined as F50 clonal expansion divided by the chaos observed in the TCRdist matrix. Features were reduced by Welch's t-statistics and random forest to over 10 V-J combinations, which fed a naive Bayes classifier. The similarity between thyroid and blood repertoires was quantified using the Morisita-Horn index. TCRdb's own reprocessing of the public reads used fastp at Q25 and MiXCR and kept productive beta chains. Rows with a matching CDR3 protein are joined into one entry that keeps the most common DNA and genes. None of the V and J calls come from the authors' own analysis; TCRdb made them. A total of some 360,000 distinct CDR3 sequences appear in this sample, about a sixth of them only once. The ten largest clones represent roughly 2.4% of the sample.

The junction shows trimming of 5 bases on V and 7 bases on J, and the gene matches do not reach 5 bases of it. Per the germline V gene, SQVTM is the CDR1 and ANQGSEA is the CDR2. From the cysteine up to the phenylalanine, the CDR3 has a length of 11 residues. The only DNA kept is the CDR3, 33 bases in frame from the first base. A patient counted as having stable hyperthyroidism if there was no progression to ophthalmopathy within 18 months of follow-up. Hyperthyroidism patients were newly diagnosed, with disease duration under 2 months, and aged 18 to 65 years. Patients were excluded if they had other autoimmune diseases, uncontrolled infections, pregnancy or lactation. Clinical symptoms, serum thyroxine, TRAb, thyroid ultrasound and orbital computed tomography formed the basis of the diagnosis. Using Ficoll-Paque density gradient centrifugation, PBMCs were isolated from less than 13 ml of fresh peripheral blood. Trizol reagent was used to extract the total RNA, and its quality was then checked on an Agilent 2100 Bioanalyzer.

This clonotype was counted ten times or more. The antigen this receptor binds is unknown. No per-base quality is available; no much larger clone lies one base away. The source of this sequence is an adult woman with stable Graves' hyperthyroidism. Sequencing was performed on peripheral blood. Rearrangement joined TRBV29-1 to TRBJ2-7; 7 bases in the middle match TRBD2. The nucleotides are TGCAGCGTTCGAGGAGCGGGGGAGCAGTACTTC. Translated, this is CSVRGAGEQYF.